The present T cell receptor (beta chain) was sequenced within a study of blood T cells in healthy people across ages. About this clonotype itself: Its antigen remains unknown.

Through a sample-barcoded 5' primer and a J-beta primer mix, a second PCR was run for roughly 7 to 11 cycles. TCRdb analysed the 5' RACE reads with MiXCR anew, one entry per CDR3 protein. Of hundreds of thousands of distinct CDR3 sequences in the sample, approximately 30% are singletons; the top ten hold approximately 15%. Whole-study findings and limits: Comparison with aged donors showed that long-lived donors had more naive CD4+ cells and higher diversity. PBMCs went unsorted, and a conclusive naive versus antigen-experienced comparison was therefore prevented.

The CDR3 is 12 residues long. CDR1 and CDR2 from the germline V gene are DFQATT and SNEGSKA (reference sequence). Trimming took off 3 bases at V and 9 bases at J, with 14 bases between the two ends. The sequence came from a woman aged 80 or over in good health. This chain joins TRBV20-1 and TRBJ1-1; D is unclear. Material for sequencing was blood. As DNA, the CDR3 is TGCAGTGCTAGGCCGGCATCGGGGAAAGCTTTCTTT. Translated: CSARPASGKAFF.